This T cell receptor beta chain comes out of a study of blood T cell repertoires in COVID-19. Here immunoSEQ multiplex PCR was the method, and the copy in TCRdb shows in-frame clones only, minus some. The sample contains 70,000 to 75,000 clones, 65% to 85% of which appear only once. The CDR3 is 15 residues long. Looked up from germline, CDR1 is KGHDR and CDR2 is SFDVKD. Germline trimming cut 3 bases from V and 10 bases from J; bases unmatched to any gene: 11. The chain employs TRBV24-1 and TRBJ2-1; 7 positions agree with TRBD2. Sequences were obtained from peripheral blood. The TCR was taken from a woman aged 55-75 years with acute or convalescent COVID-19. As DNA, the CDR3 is TGTGCCACCAGTGATCGTACTAGCGTTCCAGACGAGCAGTTCTTC. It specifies CATSDRTSVPDEQFF.